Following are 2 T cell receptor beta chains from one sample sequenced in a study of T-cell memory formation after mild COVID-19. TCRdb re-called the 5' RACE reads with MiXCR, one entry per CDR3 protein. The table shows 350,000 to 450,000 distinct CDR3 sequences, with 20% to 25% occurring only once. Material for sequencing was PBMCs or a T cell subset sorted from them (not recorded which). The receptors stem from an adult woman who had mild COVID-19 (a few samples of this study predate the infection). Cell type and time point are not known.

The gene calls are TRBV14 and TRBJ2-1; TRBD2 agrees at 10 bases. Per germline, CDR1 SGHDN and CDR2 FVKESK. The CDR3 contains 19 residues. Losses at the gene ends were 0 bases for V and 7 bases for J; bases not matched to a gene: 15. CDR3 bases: TGTGCCAGCAGCCAAGACCGGAGGCTAGCGGGAGTAGCCAGGAATGAGCAGTTCTTC. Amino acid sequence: CASSQDRRLAGVARNEQFF. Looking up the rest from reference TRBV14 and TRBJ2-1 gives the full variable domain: EAGVTQFPSHSVIEKGQTVTLRCDPISGHDNLYWYRRVMGKEIKFLLHFVKESKQDESGMPNNRFLAERTGGTYSTLKVQPAELEDSGVYFCASSQDRRLAGVARNEQFFGPGTRLTVL.

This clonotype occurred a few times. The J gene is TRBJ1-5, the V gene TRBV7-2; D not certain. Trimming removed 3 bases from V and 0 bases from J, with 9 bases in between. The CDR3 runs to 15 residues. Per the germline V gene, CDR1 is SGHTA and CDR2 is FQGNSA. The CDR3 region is CASSFGQNSNQPQHF. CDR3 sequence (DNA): TGTGCCAGCAGCTTTGGCCAAAATAGCAATCAGCCCCAGCATTTT.